This T cell receptor (beta chain) was sequenced in a study of blood T cell repertoires in COVID-19. Study at large: Whether acute or convalescent, the COVID-19 samples came from the United States, Italy and Spain. The cDNA or gDNA used as material had been derived from T cells, B-cell-depleted T cells, or PBMCs.

Original analysis: Using reference gene primer amplification, nucleated cell counts were estimated. The table came from immunoSEQ multiplex PCR; TCRdb's copy has only in-frame clones and leaves some out. V and J calls and clone size are copied from that table; D and trimming were computed from the DNA. The sample has approximately 290,000 clones, approximately 90% seen once; the top ten hold around 0.8%. Germline V gene sequence: CDR1 MGHRA, CDR2 YSYEKL. The CDR3 loop spans 14 amino acids. The germline V and J ends were trimmed by 4 bases and 4 bases, with 11 bases remaining between them. This clonotype originated in a man in his thirties or forties with acute or convalescent COVID-19. The chain has TRBV4-1 and TRBJ2-1; TRBD1 might be the D (6 bases). Sequencing was done on a sample of peripheral blood. CDR3 coding DNA: TGCGCCAGCAGCCTAGGGGGAATGTACAATGAGCAGTTCTTC. It yields the protein CASSLGGMYNEQFF.